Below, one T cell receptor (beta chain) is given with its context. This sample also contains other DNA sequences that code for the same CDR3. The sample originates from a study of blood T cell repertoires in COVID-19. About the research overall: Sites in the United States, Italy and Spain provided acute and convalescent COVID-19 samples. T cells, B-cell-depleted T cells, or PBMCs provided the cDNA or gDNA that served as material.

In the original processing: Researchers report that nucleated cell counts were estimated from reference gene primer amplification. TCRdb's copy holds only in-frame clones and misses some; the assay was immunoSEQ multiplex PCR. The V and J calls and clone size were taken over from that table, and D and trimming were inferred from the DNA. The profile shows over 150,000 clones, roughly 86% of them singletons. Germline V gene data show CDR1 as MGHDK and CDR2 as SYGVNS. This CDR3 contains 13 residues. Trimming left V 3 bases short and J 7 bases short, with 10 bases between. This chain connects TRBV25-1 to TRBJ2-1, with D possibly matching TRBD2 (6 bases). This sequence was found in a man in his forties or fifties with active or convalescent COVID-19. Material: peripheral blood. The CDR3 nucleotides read TGTGCCAGCAGTGATCCGGGGGTTAATGAGCAGTTCTTC. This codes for CASSDPGVNEQFF.